Sequencing of this T cell receptor (beta chain) was carried out in a study of OX40 agonist ivuxolimab in advanced cancers. Profiled with immunoSEQ multiplex PCR; TCRdb holds only in-frame clones, not every one. The data show nearly 80,000 clones, over 75% seen once. The germline V gene has CDR1 SGHTA and CDR2 FQGNSA. V lost 5 bases to trimming and J lost 2 bases, with 9 bases between them. The CDR3 has 13 amino acids. The TCR sequence derives from an adult with an advanced solid tumor such as melanoma, head and neck, liver or kidney cancer. The source was CD4+ or CD8+ T cells sorted from blood, collected in a trial of the OX40 agonist ivuxolimab. The chain joins TRBV7-2 to TRBJ1-2; perhaps TRBD1 as D (6 bases). The chain's CDR3 is CASSTTGNYGYTF. In nucleotides, the CDR3 is TGTGCCAGCAGCACTACAGGGAACTATGGCTACACCTTC.